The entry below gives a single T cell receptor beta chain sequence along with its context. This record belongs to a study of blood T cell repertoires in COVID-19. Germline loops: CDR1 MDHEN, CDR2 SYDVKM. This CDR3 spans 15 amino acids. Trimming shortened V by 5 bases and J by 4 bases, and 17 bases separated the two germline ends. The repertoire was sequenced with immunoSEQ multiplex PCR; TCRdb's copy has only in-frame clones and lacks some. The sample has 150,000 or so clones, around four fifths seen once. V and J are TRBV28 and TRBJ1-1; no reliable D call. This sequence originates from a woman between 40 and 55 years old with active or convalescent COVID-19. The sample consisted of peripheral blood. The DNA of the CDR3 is TGTGCCAGCAGTCCCGCCGCAGGTTACAGCACTGAAGCTTTCTTT. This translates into CASSPAAGYSTEAFF.